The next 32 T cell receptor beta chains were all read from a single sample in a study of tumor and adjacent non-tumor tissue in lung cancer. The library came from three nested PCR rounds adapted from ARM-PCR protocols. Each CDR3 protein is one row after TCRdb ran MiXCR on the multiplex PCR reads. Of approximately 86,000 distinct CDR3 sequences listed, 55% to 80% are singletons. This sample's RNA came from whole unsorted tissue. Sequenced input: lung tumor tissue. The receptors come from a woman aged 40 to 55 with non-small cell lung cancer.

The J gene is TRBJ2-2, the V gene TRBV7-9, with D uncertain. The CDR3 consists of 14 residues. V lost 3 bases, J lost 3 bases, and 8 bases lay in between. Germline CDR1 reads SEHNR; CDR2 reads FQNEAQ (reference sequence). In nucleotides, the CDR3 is TGTGCCAGCAGCTTTACGGGTTACACCGGGGAGCTGTTTTTT. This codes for CASSFTGYTGELFF.

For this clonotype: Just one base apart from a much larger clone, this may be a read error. CDR3 loop: CSVRGGYEQYF. CDR3 DNA: TGCAGTGTTAGAGGTGGCTACGAGCAGTACTTC. The rearrangement uses TRBV20-1 and TRBJ2-7; D gene unclear. This CDR3 spans 11 amino acids. Germline CDR1 reads DFQATT; CDR2 reads SNEGSKA (reference sequence).

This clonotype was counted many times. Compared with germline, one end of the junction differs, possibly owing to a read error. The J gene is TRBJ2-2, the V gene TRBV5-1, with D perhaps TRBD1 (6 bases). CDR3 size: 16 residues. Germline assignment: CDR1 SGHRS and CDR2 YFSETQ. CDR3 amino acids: CASSLQSGVAAGELFF. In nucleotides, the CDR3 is TGCGCCAGCAGCTTACAATCAGGGGTGGCCGCCGGGGAGCTGTTCTTT.

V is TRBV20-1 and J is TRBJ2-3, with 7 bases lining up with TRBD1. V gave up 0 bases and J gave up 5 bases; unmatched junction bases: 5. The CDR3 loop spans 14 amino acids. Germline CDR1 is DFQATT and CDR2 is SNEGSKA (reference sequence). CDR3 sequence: CSARDQGDVDTQYF. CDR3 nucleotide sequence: TGCAGTGCTAGAGATCAGGGGGATGTAGATACGCAGTATTTT.

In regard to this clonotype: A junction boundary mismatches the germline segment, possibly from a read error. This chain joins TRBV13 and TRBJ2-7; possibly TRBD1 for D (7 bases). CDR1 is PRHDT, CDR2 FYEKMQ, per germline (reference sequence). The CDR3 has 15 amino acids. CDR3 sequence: CANSSDRKEGYEQYF. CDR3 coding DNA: TGTGCCAACAGCTCGGACAGGAAGGAGGGCTACGAGCAGTACTTC.

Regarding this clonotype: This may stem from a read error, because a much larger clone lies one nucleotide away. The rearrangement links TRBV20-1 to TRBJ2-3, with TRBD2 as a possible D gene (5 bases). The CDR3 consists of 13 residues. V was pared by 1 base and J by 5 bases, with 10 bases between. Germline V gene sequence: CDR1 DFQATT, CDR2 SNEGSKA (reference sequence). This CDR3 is CSARGESRDTQYF. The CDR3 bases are TGCAGTGCTAGAGGGGAGTCGAGAGATACGCAGTATTTT.

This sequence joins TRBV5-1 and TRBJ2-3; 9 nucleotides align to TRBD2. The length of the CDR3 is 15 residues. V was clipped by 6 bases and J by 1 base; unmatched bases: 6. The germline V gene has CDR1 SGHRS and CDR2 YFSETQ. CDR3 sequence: CASNPGLAGTDTQYF. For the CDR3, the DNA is TGCGCCAGCAACCCGGGACTAGCCGGCACAGATACGCAGTATTTT.

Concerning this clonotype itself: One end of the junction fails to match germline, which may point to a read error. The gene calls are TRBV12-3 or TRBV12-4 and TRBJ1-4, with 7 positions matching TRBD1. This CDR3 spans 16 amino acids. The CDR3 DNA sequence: TGTGCCAGCGGTTTAGGCAGGGGGGAAGAAAATGAAAGACTGTTTTTT. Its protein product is CASGLGRGEENERLFF.

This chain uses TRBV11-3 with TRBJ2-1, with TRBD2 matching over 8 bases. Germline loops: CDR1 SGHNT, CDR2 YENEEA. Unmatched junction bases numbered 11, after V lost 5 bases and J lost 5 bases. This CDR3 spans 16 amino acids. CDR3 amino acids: CASSDRELADNNEQFF. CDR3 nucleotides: TGTGCCAGCAGCGATCGGGAACTAGCGGACAACAATGAGCAGTTCTTC. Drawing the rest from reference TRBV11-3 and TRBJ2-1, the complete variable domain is EAGVVQSPRYKIIEKKQPVAFWCNPISGHNTLYWYLQNLGQGPELLIRYENEEAVDDSQLPKDRFSAERLKGVDSTLKIQPAELGDSAVYLCASSDRELADNNEQFFGPGTRLTVL.

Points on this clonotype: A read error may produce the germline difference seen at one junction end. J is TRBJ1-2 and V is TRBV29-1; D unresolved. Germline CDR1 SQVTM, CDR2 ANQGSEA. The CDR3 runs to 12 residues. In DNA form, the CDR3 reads TGTAGCGCTGTATTGTTAAACTATGGCTACACCTTC. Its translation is CSAVLLNYGYTF.

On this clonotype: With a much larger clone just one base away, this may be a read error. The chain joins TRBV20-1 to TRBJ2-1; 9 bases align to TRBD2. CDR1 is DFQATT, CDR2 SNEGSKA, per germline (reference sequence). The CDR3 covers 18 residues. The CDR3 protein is CGARVFSGSGSSYNEQFF. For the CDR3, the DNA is TGCGGTGCTAGAGTTTTTTCGGGTAGCGGGAGCTCCTACAATGAGCAGTTCTTC.

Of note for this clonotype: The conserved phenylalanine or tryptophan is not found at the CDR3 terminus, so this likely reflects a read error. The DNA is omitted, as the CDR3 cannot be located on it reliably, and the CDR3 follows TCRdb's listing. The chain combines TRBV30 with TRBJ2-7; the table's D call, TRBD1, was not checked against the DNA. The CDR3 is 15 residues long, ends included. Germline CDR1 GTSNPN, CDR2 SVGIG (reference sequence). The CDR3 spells CAWDRPDRATYEHYS.

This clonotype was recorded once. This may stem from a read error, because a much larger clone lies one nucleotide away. CDR3 nucleotides: TGTGCCAGCAGCTTAGAGGATGCCCGCAAGCAGTACTTC. It is translated as CASSLEDARKQYF. V usage is TRBV7-9 and J usage is TRBJ2-7, with no clear D. Germline CDR1 and CDR2: SEHNR and FQNEAQ (reference sequence). This CDR3 spans 13 amino acids. The ends were cut back, 1 base at V and 8 bases at J, with 12 bases in the middle.

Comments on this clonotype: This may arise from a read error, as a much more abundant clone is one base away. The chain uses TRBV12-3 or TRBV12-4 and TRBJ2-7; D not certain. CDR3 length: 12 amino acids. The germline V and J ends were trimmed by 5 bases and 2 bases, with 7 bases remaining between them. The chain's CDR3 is CASSSGTYEQYF. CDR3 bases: TGTGCCAGCAGTAGTGGGACCTACGAGCAGTACTTC.

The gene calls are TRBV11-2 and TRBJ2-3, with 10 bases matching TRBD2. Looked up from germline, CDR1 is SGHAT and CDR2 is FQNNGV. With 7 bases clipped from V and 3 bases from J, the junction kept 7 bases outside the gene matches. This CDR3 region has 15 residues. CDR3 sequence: CASNIVTSGTDTQYF. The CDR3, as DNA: TGTGCCAGCAACATAGTGACTAGCGGGACAGATACGCAGTATTTT.

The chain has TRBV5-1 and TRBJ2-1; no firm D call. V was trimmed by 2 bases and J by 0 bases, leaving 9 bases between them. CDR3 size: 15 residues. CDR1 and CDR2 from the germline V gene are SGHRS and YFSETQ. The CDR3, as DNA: TGCGCCAGCAGCTTAGGTACGGCCTCCTACAATGAGCAGTTCTTC. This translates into CASSLGTASYNEQFF.

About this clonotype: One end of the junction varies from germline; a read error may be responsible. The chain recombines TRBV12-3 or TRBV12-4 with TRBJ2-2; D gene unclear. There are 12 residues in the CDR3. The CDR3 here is CASRRNNGELFF. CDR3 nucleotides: TGTGCCAGCAGGAGAAACAACGGGGAGCTGTTTTTT.

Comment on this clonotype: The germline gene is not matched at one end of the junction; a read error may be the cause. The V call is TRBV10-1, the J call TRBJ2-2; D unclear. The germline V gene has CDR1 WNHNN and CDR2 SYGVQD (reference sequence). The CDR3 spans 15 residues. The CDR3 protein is CAGSEHQTDTGELFF. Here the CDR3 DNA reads TGTGCCGGCAGTGAACACCAGACTGACACCGGGGAGCTGTTTTTT.

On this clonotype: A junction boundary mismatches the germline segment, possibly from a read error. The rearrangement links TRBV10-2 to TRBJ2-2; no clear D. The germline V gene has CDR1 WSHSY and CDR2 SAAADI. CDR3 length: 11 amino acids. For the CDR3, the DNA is TGCGCCATCATCCACACCGAGGAGCTGTTTTTT. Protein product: CAIIHTEELFF.

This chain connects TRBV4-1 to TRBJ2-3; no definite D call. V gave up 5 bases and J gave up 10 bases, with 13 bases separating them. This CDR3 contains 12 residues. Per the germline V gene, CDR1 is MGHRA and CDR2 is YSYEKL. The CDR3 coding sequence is TGCGCCAGCAGCAGCACAATAAATGCGCAGTATTTT. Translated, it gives CASSSTINAQYF.

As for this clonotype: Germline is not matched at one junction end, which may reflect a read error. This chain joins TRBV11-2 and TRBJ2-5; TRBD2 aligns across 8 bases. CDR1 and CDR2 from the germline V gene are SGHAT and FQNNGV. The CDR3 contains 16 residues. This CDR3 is CACSSPGGGIQETQYF. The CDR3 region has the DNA TGTGCCTGCAGCTCCCCTGGCGGGGGGATACAAGAGACCCAGTACTTC.

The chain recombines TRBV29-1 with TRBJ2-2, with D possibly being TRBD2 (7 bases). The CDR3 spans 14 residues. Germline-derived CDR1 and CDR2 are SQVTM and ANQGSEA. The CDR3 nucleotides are TGCGGTGGGACATTCGGGAGGTACACCGGGGAGCTGTTTTTT. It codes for CGGTFGRYTGELFF.

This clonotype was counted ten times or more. The CDR3 region has the DNA TGTGCCAGCACCTGGACTAGCGGGAGGATCTACAATGAGCAGTTCTTC. Its translation: CASTWTSGRIYNEQFF. The rearrangement uses TRBV28 and TRBJ2-1, with 14 bases matching TRBD2. CDR3 length: 16 amino acids. CDR1 and CDR2 (germline): MDHEN, SYDVKM. J lost 3 bases, V lost 7 bases, and 5 bases had no gene match. Full variable domain (remainder filled in from reference TRBV28 and TRBJ2-1): DVKVTQSSRYLVKRTGEKVFLECVQDMDHENMFWYRQDPGLGLRLIYFSYDVKMKEKGDIPEGYSVSREKKERFSLILESASTNQTSMYLCASTWTSGRIYNEQFFGPGTRLTVL.

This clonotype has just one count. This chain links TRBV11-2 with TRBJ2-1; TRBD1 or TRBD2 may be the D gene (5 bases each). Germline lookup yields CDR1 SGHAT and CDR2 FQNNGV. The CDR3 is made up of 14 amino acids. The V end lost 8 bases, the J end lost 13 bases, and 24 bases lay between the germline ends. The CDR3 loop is CASSRTGTDSQQFF. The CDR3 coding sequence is TGTGCCAGCTCCCGAACGGGGACCGACAGTCAACAGTTCTTC.

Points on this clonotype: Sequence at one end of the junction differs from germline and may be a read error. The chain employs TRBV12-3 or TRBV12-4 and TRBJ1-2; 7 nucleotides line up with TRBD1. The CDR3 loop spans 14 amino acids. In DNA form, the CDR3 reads TGTACCAGCAGTCAGTACAGGGGAGAGCATGGCTACACCTTC. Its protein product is CTSSQYRGEHGYTF.

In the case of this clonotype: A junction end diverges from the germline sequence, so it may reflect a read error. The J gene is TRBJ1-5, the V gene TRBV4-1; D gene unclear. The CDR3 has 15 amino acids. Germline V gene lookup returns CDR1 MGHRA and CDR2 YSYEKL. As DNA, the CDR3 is TGCGCCAGCAGTTGGAGTGTTCAAAGGAATCAGTCCCAGCATTTT. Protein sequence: CASSWSVQRNQSQHF.

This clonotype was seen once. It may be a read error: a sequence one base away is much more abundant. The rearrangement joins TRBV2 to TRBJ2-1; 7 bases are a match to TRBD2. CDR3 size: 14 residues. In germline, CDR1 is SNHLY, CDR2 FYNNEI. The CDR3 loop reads CASSGRREHNELFF. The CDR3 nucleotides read TGTGCCAGCAGTGGACGGCGGGAGCACAATGAGCTGTTCTTC.

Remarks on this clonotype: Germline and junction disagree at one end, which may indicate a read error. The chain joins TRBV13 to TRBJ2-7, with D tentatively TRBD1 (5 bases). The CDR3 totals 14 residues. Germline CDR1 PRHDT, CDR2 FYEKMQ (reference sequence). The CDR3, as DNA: TGTGCCATCAGCTTACGTGGGGCGCTACGCGAGCAGTACTTC. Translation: CAISLRGALREQYF.

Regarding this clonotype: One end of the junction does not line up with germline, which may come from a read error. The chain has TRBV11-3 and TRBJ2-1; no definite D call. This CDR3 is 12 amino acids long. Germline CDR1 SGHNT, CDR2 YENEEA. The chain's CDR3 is CASGLSLTIQLF. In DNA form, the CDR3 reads TGTGCCAGCGGTTTATCTCTTACTATCCAGCTCTTC.

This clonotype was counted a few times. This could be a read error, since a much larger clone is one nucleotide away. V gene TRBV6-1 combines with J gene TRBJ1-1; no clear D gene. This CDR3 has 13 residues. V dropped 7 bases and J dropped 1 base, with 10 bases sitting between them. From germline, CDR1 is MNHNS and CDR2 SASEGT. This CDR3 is CASNVAANTEAFF. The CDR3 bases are TGTGCCAGCAATGTGGCAGCGAACACTGAAGCTTTCTTT.

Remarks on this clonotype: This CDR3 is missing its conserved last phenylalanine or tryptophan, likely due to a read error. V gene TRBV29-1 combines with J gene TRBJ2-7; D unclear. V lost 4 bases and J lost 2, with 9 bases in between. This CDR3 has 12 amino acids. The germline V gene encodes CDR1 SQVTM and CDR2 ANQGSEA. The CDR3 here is CSVVDGPYEQYI. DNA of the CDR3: TGCAGCGTTGTTGACGGACCCTACGAGCAGTACATC.

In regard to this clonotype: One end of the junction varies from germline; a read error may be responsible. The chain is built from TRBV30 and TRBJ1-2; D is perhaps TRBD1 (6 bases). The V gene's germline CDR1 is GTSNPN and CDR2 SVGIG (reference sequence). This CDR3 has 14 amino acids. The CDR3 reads CAWSAGQRNYGCTF. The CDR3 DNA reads TGTGCCTGGAGTGCTGGACAGAGAAACTATGGCTGCACCTTC. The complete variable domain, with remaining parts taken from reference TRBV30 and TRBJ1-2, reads SQTIHQWPATLVQPVGSPLSLECTVEGTSNPNLYWYRQAAGRGLQLLFYSVGIGQISSEVPQNLSASRPQDRQFILSSKKLLLSDSGFYLCAWSAGQRNYGCTFGSGTRLTVV.